The rows below give T cell receptor beta chains drawn from one sample of a study of patients and donors after allogeneic stem cell transplantation. MiXCR was run by TCRdb on the RT-PCR reads, yielding one entry per CDR3 protein. The table shows 85,000 to 90,000 distinct CDR3 sequences, with under 50% occurring only once. The sequencing input was blood, either unsorted or a sorted T cell fraction (not recorded which). These receptors were taken from a human donor who was either an allogeneic HSCT recipient or a stem cell or donor lymphocyte infusion donor (not recorded which). It is not recorded whose cells these are; they may come from a transplant donor. Both conserved end residues are part of each CDR3. A D gene is named only where the DNA matches it firmly. For some rows the clone size is stated as once, few or many, or as a class when expanded; others skip it.

size,V,D,J,CDR3,DNA
-,TRBV4-3,TRBD1,TRBJ1-2,CASSQDGPTGADGYTF,TGCGCCAGCAGCCAAGATGGACCGACAGGGGCGGACGGCTACACCTTC
few,TRBV4-3,TRBD1,TRBJ1-2,CASSHTSGNRGNYGYTF,TGCGCCAGCAGCCACACATCGGGGAACAGGGGGAACTATGGCTACACCTTC
-,TRBV7-2,TRBD1,TRBJ1-1,CASSIRTGNTEAFF,TGTGCCAGCAGCATAAGGACAGGGAACACTGAAGCTTTCTTT
-,TRBV10-3,-,TRBJ2-2,CAISESQTGELFF,TGTGCCATCAGTGAGTCACAGACCGGGGAGCTGTTTTTT
few,TRBV7-9,-,TRBJ1-1,CASSLAIYGGNTEAFF,TGTGCCAGCAGCTTAGCGATTTATGGGGGGAACACTGAAGCTTTCTTT
-,TRBV3-1,-,TRBJ1-2,CASSHNNRGYTF,TGTGCCAGCAGCCACAACAACCGGGGCTACACCTTC
-,TRBV7-3,-,TRBJ1-1,CASRPEAGRDTEAFF,TGTGCCAGCAGGCCCGAAGCTGGACGGGACACTGAAGCTTTCTTT
-,TRBV3-1,-,TRBJ1-1,CASSQGPPSEAFF,TGTGCCAGCAGCCAGGGACCCCCCTCTGAAGCTTTCTTT
-,TRBV28,TRBD1,TRBJ2-3,CASSSSGQGPDTQYF,TGTGCCAGCAGTAGCTCGGGACAGGGCCCAGATACGCAGTATTTT
few,TRBV7-2,-,TRBJ1-4,CASSRDRKNEKLFF,TGTGCCAGCAGCCGCGACAGAAAGAATGAAAAACTGTTTTTT
-,TRBV4-1,TRBD1,TRBJ1-2,CASSQPGQPYGYTF,TGCGCCAGCAGCCAGCCGGGACAGCCCTATGGCTACACCTTC
-,TRBV4-1,TRBD1,TRBJ1-2,CASSQLGRGRAYGYTF,TGCGCCAGCAGCCAGTTGGGCAGGGGGCGCGCCTATGGCTACACCTTC